The TCR beta chain under discussion was sequenced for a study of blood T cell repertoires in COVID-19. Study at large: Italy, Spain and the United States were the sources of the convalescent and acute COVID-19 samples. PBMCs, B-cell-depleted T cells, or T cells were the source of the cDNA or gDNA that made up the material.

The CDR3 contains 14 residues. Germline CDR1 reads SEHNR; CDR2 reads FQNEAQ (reference sequence). Trimming shortened V by 8 bases and J by 3 bases, and 16 bases separated the two germline ends. TCRdb's table, derived via immunoSEQ multiplex PCR, lists solely in-frame clones and lacks some. This sample has under 300,000 clones; about 86% occur once, and the top ten carry under 3%. The count of this clone is one. The chain couples TRBV7-9 to TRBJ1-1; D uncertain. This clonotype was sampled from a woman aged 55-69 years with active or convalescent COVID-19. The sample was peripheral blood. CDR3: CASGPRRADTEAFF. The CDR3 DNA reads as TGTGCCAGCGGCCCCAGGAGGGCCGACACTGAAGCTTTCTTT.